These 22 T cell receptor beta chains share one sample of origin, sequenced in a study of Ad26.COV2.S vaccination and SARS-CoV-2 variants. Repertoires were generated with immunoSEQ multiplex PCR, while TCRdb's copy carries only in-frame clones and drops some. The data show roughly 300,000 clones, 88% seen once. The sample's treatment: some 20 received Ad26.COV2.S at low or high dose, single or two shots; roughly five received placebo; per-sample allocation not given. Collection of samples fell on day 63 after the first vaccine or placebo injection. Sequencing used peripheral blood, obtained in a trial of Ad26.COV2.S vaccine versus placebo. Receptors originate from a person between 18 and 65 years old who received the Ad26.COV2.S COVID-19 vaccine or a placebo.

This chain links TRBV7-6 with TRBJ1-5, with unresolved D. V was clipped by 1 base and J by 11 bases, with 12 bases between them. From germline, CDR1 is SGHVS and CDR2 FNYEAQ. The CDR3 runs 13 residues. The DNA of the CDR3 is TGTGCCAGCAGCTTAGAGGGCTCGGGGACCCAGCATTTT. This sequence encodes CASSLEGSGTQHF.

This clone was counted a single time. The chain uses TRBV6-1 and TRBJ1-6; D unclear. This CDR3 comprises 15 residues. V was pared by 1 base and J by 7 bases, with 11 bases between. From germline, CDR1 is MNHNS and CDR2 SASEGT. The chain's CDR3 is CASSEVRFTNSPLHF. The CDR3 nucleotides are TGTGCCAGCAGTGAAGTGAGGTTTACGAATTCACCCCTCCACTTT.

This clone appeared a few times. V and J are TRBV23-1 and TRBJ1-3; D ambiguous. TRBV23-1 is identified as an open reading frame with a role that is uncertain. This CDR3 region has 14 residues. V was clipped by 6 bases and J by 0 bases, with 9 bases between them. The CDR3 DNA follows: TGCGCCAGCAGGACATGGAGCTCTGGAAACACCATATATTTT. It yields the protein CASRTWSSGNTIYF.

The chain is built from TRBV6-5 and TRBJ2-3; TRBD2 agrees at 9 bases. CDR1 and CDR2 from the germline V gene are MNHEY and SVGAGI. This CDR3 is 14 amino acids long. V trimming: 2 bases; J trimming: 3 bases; junction bases outside the gene matches: 0. The CDR3 loop reads CASSYGLATDTQYF. The CDR3, as DNA: TGTGCCAGCAGTTACGGACTAGCGACAGATACGCAGTATTTT.

This sequence joins TRBV7-3 and TRBJ2-1; 12 nucleotides match TRBD1. There are 16 residues in the CDR3. Germline loops: CDR1 SGHTA, CDR2 FQGTGA. Trimming removed 5 bases from V and 12 bases from J; junction bases left unmatched: 14. CDR3 in amino acids: CASSADSGTGGAGQFF. The CDR3 nucleotides are TGTGCCAGCAGCGCAGACTCCGGGACAGGGGGCGCGGGGCAGTTCTTC. Full variable domain (remainder filled in from reference TRBV7-3 and TRBJ2-1): GAGVSQTPSNKVTEKGKYVELRCDPISGHTALYWYRQSLGQGPEFLIYFQGTGAADDSGLPNDRFFAVRPEGSVSTLKIQRTERGDSAVYLCASSADSGTGGAGQFFGPGTRLTVL.

The V gene is TRBV28, the J gene TRBJ1-5; no reliable D call. Germline V gene data show CDR1 as MDHEN and CDR2 as SYDVKM. Trimming took off 2 bases at V and 4 bases at J, with 3 bases between the two ends. The CDR3 sequence is 12 residues long. CDR3 bases: TGTGCCAGCAGTTTACAGAATCAGCCCCAGCATTTT. Encoded protein: CASSLQNQPQHF.

This sequence joins TRBV18 and TRBJ1-6; D is unresolved. The CDR3 runs 15 residues. Looked up from germline, CDR1 is KGHSH and CDR2 is LQKENI. V lost 3 bases to trimming and J lost 8 bases, with 14 bases between them. As DNA, the CDR3 is TGTGCCAGCTCACCCCTAACAGTGACCGATTCACCCCTCCACTTT. It specifies CASSPLTVTDSPLHF.

The genes are TRBV5-6 and TRBJ1-1; a possible D gene is TRBD1 (5 bases). Trimming took 0 bases from V and 10 from J, leaving 13 bases between them. Germline V gene lookup returns CDR1 SGHDT and CDR2 YYEEEE. The CDR3 is 13 amino acids. CDR3 coding DNA: TGTGCCAGCAGCTTGGATCCAGGGAGCGTAGCTTTCTTT. Protein: CASSLDPGSVAFF.

V is TRBV3-1 (or the pseudogene TRBV3-2) and J is TRBJ2-7; 10 bases are a match to TRBD1. V lost 4 bases, J lost 6 bases, and 9 bases stayed unmatched. Germline assignment: CDR1 LGHDT and CDR2 YNNKEL (reference sequence). The CDR3 is 15 residues long. CDR3 region: CASSRDRGFSSEQYF. The CDR3 DNA reads TGTGCCAGCAGCCGGGACAGGGGTTTTTCGAGCGAGCAGTACTTC.

This chain joins TRBV18 and TRBJ2-7; TRBD1 matches 7 bases. V was pared by 6 bases and J by 5 bases, with 7 bases of the junction left unmatched. Germline V lookup: CDR1 KGHSH, CDR2 LQKENI. CDR3 length: 13 amino acids. CDR3 DNA: TGTGCCAGCTCCCAGAGACAGGGCAACGAGCAGTACTTC. This translates into CASSQRQGNEQYF.

The chain is built from TRBV30 and TRBJ2-3; D is possibly TRBD1 (5 bases). Deletions cut 0 bases from V and 3 bases from J, with 13 bases between. CDR1 GTSNPN and CDR2 SVGIG come from the germline V gene (reference sequence). This CDR3 contains 15 residues. The CDR3 reads CAWSVAGRGTDTQYF. The DNA of the CDR3 is TGTGCCTGGAGTGTCGCAGGGCGAGGAACAGATACGCAGTATTTT.

This clone was recorded a few times. The chain combines TRBV19 with TRBJ1-2; D is undetermined. This CDR3 is built from 14 residues. The V gene's germline CDR1 is LNHDA and CDR2 SQIVND (reference sequence). V shed 1 base and J shed 2 bases, with 8 bases lying between them. The CDR3 spells CASSIGTANYGYTF. CDR3 nucleotide sequence: TGTGCCAGTAGTATAGGGACGGCGAACTATGGCTACACCTTC.

The chain employs TRBV30 and TRBJ1-3; D is ambiguous. This CDR3 contains 13 residues. With 1 base removed from V and 5 bases from J, the gap between germline ends came to 9 bases. CDR1 and CDR2 (germline): GTSNPN, SVGIG (reference sequence). The CDR3 DNA is TGTGCCTGGAGTGAGGGTTTAAGAAACACCATATATTTT. It codes for CAWSEGLRNTIYF. Supplemented by reference TRBV30 and TRBJ1-3, the full variable domain reads SQTIHQWPATLVQPVGSPLSLECTVEGTSNPNLYWYRQAAGRGLQLLFYSVGIGQISSEVPQNLSASRPQDRQFILSSKKLLLSDSGFYLCAWSEGLRNTIYFGEGSWLTVV.

The rearrangement joins TRBV6-5 to TRBJ2-7; 7 bases line up with TRBD1. J was trimmed by 6 bases and V by 7 bases; bases with no gene match: 6. CDR3 length equals 12 residues. The V gene's germline CDR1 is MNHEY and CDR2 SVGAGI. The CDR3, as DNA: TGTGCCAGCAATAGACAGGGTGGCGAGCAGTACTTC. Residues: CASNRQGGEQYF.

The J gene is TRBJ1-5, the V gene TRBV7-2; D ambiguous. The CDR3 totals 13 residues. The germline gives CDR1 SGHTA, CDR2 FQGNSA. V lost 0 bases and J 9 bases, leaving 9 bases between the germline ends. CDR3 sequence reads: CASSLARDRPQHF. In DNA, the CDR3 is TGTGCCAGCAGCTTAGCAAGGGATCGGCCCCAGCATTTT.

The rearrangement joins TRBV19 to TRBJ1-1, with TRBD1 matching 9 bases. The V gene's germline CDR1 is LNHDA and CDR2 SQIVND (reference sequence). The J segment lost 1 base and the V segment lost 0 bases, leaving 0 bases of the junction unmatched. The CDR3 extends over 15 amino acids. CDR3 region: CASSIEDRGNTEAFF. In nucleotides, the CDR3 is TGTGCCAGTAGTATAGAGGACAGGGGGAACACTGAAGCTTTCTTT. Drawing the rest from reference TRBV19 and TRBJ1-1, the complete variable domain is DGGITQSPKYLFRKEGQNVTLSCEQNLNHDAMYWYRQDPGQGLRLIYYSQIVNDFQKGDIAEGYSVSREKKESFPLTVTSAQKNPTAFYLCASSIEDRGNTEAFFGQGTRLTVV.

This clone is a singleton in its sample. The chain has TRBV27 and TRBJ2-7; TRBD1 agrees at 9 bases. The germline CDR1 and CDR2 sequences are MNHEY and SMNVEV (reference sequence). CDR3 length equals 14 residues. Trimming took 3 bases from V and 3 from J; bases not matched to a gene: 3. The CDR3 is CASSLGTGFYEQYF. CDR3 bases: TGTGCCAGCAGTTTGGGGACAGGGTTCTACGAGCAGTACTTC.

The chain is built from TRBV15 and TRBJ2-7, with D tentatively TRBD1 (6 bases). This CDR3 is 13 amino acids long. Germline lookup yields CDR1 LNHNV and CDR2 YYDKDF (reference sequence). Trimming cost V 5 bases and J 6 bases, with 14 bases left between them. CDR3 DNA: TGTGCCACCAGCCTACCCAGGGGTCGCGAGCAGTACTTC. Amino acid sequence: CATSLPRGREQYF.

The V call is TRBV18, the J call TRBJ2-1, with D possibly TRBD1 on 6 matching bases. The ends were cut back, 6 bases at V and 1 base at J, with 16 bases in the middle. The germline CDR1 and CDR2 sequences are KGHSH and LQKENI. This CDR3 has 16 residues. The CDR3 spells CASSPTTQGSYNEQFF. The CDR3 DNA follows: TGTGCCAGCTCCCCAACCACACAGGGATCCTACAATGAGCAGTTCTTC.

The chain is built from TRBV6-5 and TRBJ2-2, with D unresolved. The CDR3 is 12 residues long. V gave up 5 bases and J gave up 5 bases, with 6 bases separating them. Germline V gene data show CDR1 as MNHEY and CDR2 as SVGAGI. CDR3 coding DNA: TGTGCCAGCAGTAAGGAAACCGGGGAGCTGTTTTTT. Its translation: CASSKETGELFF.

V and J are TRBV6-6 and TRBJ2-5, with TRBD2 matching over 8 bases. Germline V gene data show CDR1 as MNHNY and CDR2 as SVGAGI (reference sequence). The CDR3 extends over 16 amino acids. With V trimmed by 7 bases and J by 2 bases, 12 bases remained unmatched. For the CDR3, the DNA is TGTGCCAGCAACCCCCGGAGCGGGAGTGGACAAGAGACCCAGTACTTC. It codes for CASNPRSGSGQETQYF.

The rearrangement joins TRBV4-1 to TRBJ2-7; tentatively, D is TRBD1 (6 bases). This CDR3 region has 15 residues. With 5 bases removed from V and 1 base from J, the gap between germline ends came to 15 bases. Per the germline V gene, CDR1 is MGHRA and CDR2 is YSYEKL. The CDR3 bases are TGCGCCAGCAGCGAGCCGGGACACCTGTCCTACGAGCAGTACTTC. This codes for CASSEPGHLSYEQYF.